This T cell receptor (beta chain) appears in the sequencing data of a study of CXCR3-negative and CXCR3-positive naive CD8 T cells. Study-wide points: Researchers report that CXCR3-positive naive cells carry more hydrophobic TRB CDR3s than CXCR3-negative naive cells.

The study made its TRB cDNA libraries by 5' RACE, adding UMI labels. TCRdb re-called the 5' RACE reads; one entry per CDR3 protein, DNA not given. The table lists about 57,000 distinct CDR3 sequences, with 0.53% in the top ten. Germline assignment: CDR1 MNHEY and CDR2 SVGAGI. The CDR3 has 15 residues. With respect to this clonotype: Its antigen is unknown.

This clonotype was sampled from a human donor in good health. Some clones in this sample may be carry-over from other donors' samples. V and J are TRBV6-5 and TRBJ2-7; lacking DNA, the TRBD1 call made by TCRdb goes unchecked. What was sequenced was naive CXCR3+ CD8+ T cells from blood. Sample subset: CD45RO-CCR7+CD27+CD95- naive CD8+ T cells expressing CXCR3 (TNR3+). CDR3 residues: CASSYSGGGLYEQYF.